The clone carrying this T cell receptor beta chain was counted a single time. Its cognate antigen is unknown. Primers for the PCR totalled 60 Vbeta and 13 Jbeta. The assay was immunoSEQ multiplex PCR, and TCRdb's table has in-frame clones only and misses some. The sample includes around 180,000 clones, around 83% of them seen just once. Trimming took off 9 bases at V and 6 bases at J, with 24 bases between the two ends. CDR3 length: 16 residues. The germline V gene encodes CDR1 MNHNY and CDR2 SVGAGI (reference sequence). The data derive from a study of cytomegalovirus exposure and HLA in healthy donors. Everyone who donated was a healthy bone marrow donor. General study findings and limits: The study carried out a later analysis of TCR beta sequences. It associated approximately 15,000 of them with specific HLA alleles at a false discovery rate of 0.05.

Material for sequencing was PBMCs. This clonotype was sampled from a girl aged 2-10 years in good health and CMV-seropositive. The chain is built from TRBV6-6 and TRBJ1-5; unclear D gene. The CDR3: CASSSGSKILAQPQHF. CDR3 coding DNA: TGTGCCAGTTCTTCTGGCTCAAAAATTTTGGCTCAGCCCCAGCATTTT.